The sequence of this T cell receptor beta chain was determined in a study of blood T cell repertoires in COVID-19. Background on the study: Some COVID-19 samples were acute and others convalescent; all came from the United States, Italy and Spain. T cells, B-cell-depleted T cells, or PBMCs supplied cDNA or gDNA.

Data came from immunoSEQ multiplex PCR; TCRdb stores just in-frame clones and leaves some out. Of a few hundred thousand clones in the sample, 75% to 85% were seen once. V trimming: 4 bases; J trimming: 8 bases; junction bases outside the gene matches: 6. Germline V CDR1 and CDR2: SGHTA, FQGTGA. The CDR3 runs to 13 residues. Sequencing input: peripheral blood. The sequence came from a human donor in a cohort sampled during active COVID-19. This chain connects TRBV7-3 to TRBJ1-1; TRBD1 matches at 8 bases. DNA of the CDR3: TGTGCCAGCAGCTCGCAGGGGGCGGCGGAAGCTTTCTTT. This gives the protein CASSSQGAAEAFF.